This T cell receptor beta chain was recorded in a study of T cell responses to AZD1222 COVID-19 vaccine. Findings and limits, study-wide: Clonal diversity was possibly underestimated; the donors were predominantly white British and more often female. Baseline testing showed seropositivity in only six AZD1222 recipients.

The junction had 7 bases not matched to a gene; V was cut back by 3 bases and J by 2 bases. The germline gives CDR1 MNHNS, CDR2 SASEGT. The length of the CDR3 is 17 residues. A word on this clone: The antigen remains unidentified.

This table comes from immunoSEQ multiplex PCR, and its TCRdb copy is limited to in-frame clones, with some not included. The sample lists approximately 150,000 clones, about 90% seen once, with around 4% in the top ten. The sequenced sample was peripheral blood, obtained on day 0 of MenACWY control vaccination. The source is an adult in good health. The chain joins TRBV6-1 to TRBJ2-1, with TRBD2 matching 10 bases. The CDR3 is CASSDLRGLATYNEQFF. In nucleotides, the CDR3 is TGTGCCAGCAGTGACCTGAGGGGACTAGCGACCTACAATGAGCAGTTCTTC.